One and the same sample provided the 6 T cell receptor beta chains below, sequenced in a study of T cell clonotyping in hematopoietic cell transplantation (TCRdb year 2021). The intended sense of this specimen's time point label: recipient sample about 28 days before transplant, after cytoreduction. The protocol used for the library was the immunoSEQ multiplex PCR assay. In TCRdb, the immuneACCESS table is reduced to in-frame sequences with V and J assigned. These tables do not hold every clone; where another copy was compared, an unresolved V gene accounts for under half, and the others remain unexplained. The sample data list around 24,000 clones, and around 80% of these were observed just once. The ten largest make up 20% to 25% of the sample. The material sequenced was peripheral blood mononuclear cells, taken before stem cell transplant. The source of these receptors is a woman aged 55-69 years with acute myeloid leukemia. Some clones in this sample may be carry-over from other donors' samples.

The rearrangement uses TRBV14 and TRBJ1-1, with D perhaps TRBD1 (6 bases). The V gene lost 1 base and the J gene lost 2 bases, with 11 bases spanning the gap. Per the germline V gene, CDR1 is SGHDN and CDR2 is FVKESK. This CDR3 has 15 amino acids. CDR3 in amino acids: CASSQGAGVNTEAFF. The DNA for the CDR3 is TGTGCCAGCAGCCAAGGCGCAGGGGTCAACACTGAAGCTTTCTTT.

The rearrangement uses TRBV5-1 and TRBJ2-3, with TRBD2 matching over 11 bases. Germline lookup yields CDR1 SGHRS and CDR2 YFSETQ. V lost 1 base, J lost 4 bases, and 5 bases stayed unmatched. This CDR3 spans 16 amino acids. The CDR3 loop reads CASSLTSGRVADTQYF. CDR3 bases: TGCGCCAGCAGCTTGACTAGCGGGAGAGTGGCAGATACGCAGTATTTT.

The gene calls are TRBV27 and TRBJ2-1, with D possibly TRBD2 on 5 matching bases. The germline gives CDR1 MNHEY, CDR2 SMNVEV (reference sequence). V lost 4 bases, J lost 0 bases, and 10 bases lay in between. CDR3 length: 15 amino acids. Written as DNA, the CDR3 is TGTGCCAGCAGTTCCCTGGGGAGCTCCTACAATGAGCAGTTCTTC. Its translation is CASSSLGSSYNEQFF.

The gene calls are TRBV5-4 and TRBJ2-5; 7 bases fit TRBD2. Unmatched junction bases numbered 13, after V lost 7 bases and J lost 4 bases. The CDR3 covers 15 residues. Germline CDR1 reads SGHNT; CDR2 reads YYREEE (reference sequence). The CDR3 nucleotides are TGTGCCAGCGGGACCTGGGGAGGGATGGTAGAGACCCAGTACTTC. It codes for CASGTWGGMVETQYF.

This clone was seen a few times. One end of the junction is discordant with germline, which a read error may explain. The chain carries TRBV6-1 and TRBJ1-1; D not resolved. Germline values: CDR1 MNHNS, CDR2 SASEGT. The CDR3 consists of 11 residues. CDR3 in amino acids: CASSEEAEAFF. Here the CDR3 DNA reads TGTGCCAGCAGCGAAGAGGCTGAAGCTTTCTTT.

The chain is built from TRBV19 and TRBJ2-2, with D unresolved. CDR1 and CDR2 from the germline V gene are LNHDA and SQIVND (reference sequence). V lost 5 bases to trimming and J lost 1 base, with 14 bases between them. The CDR3 spans 16 residues. CDR3 protein: CASSSVELGNTGELFF. CDR3 sequence (DNA): TGTGCCAGTAGTTCGGTGGAGCTGGGGAACACCGGGGAGCTGTTTTTT. Looking up the rest from reference TRBV19 and TRBJ2-2 gives the full variable domain: DGGITQSPKYLFRKEGQNVTLSCEQNLNHDAMYWYRQDPGQGLRLIYYSQIVNDFQKGDIAEGYSVSREKKESFPLTVTSAQKNPTAFYLCASSSVELGNTGELFFGEGSRLTVL.